Listed below are T cell receptor beta chains from one sample, sequenced in a study of early T cells in non-severe SARS-CoV-2 infection. TCRdb independently ran MiXCR on the 5' RACE reads; one entry per CDR3 protein. The profile shows 45,000 to 65,000 distinct CDR3 sequences, 9% to 9.5% of them singletons. Sequenced: whole blood. The receptors derive from an adult who was a healthcare worker with PCR-confirmed SARS-CoV-2 infection or an uninfected control (not recorded which). The CDR3 runs from the conserved cysteine through the conserved F or W. Each record gives: clone size, D gene, V gene, J gene, CDR3 DNA, CDR3 protein. A D gene is named only where the DNA matches it firmly. Size is omitted from some rows. Given values are once, few, many or a class for expanded clones.

-	-	TRBV6-1	TRBJ1-1	TGTGCCAGCAGTCGGCAGTTGAACACTGAAGCTTTCTTT	CASSRQLNTEAFF
few	TRBD2	TRBV3-1	TRBJ2-3	TGTGCCAGCAGCCTGAAAGGGACTAGCGGCACAGATACGCAGTATTTT	CASSLKGTSGTDTQYF
-	-	TRBV20-1	TRBJ1-2	TGCAGTGCTGAGGACAGCAACTATGGCTACACCTTC	CSAEDSNYGYTF
-	-	TRBV5-1	TRBJ2-2	TGCGCCAGCAGCTTGTCTGCTACCAACACCGGGGAGCTTTTTTTT	CASSLSATNTGELFF
many	TRBD1	TRBV7-2	TRBJ2-3	TGTGCCAGCAGCTTCAGGGGACAGAGCACAGATACGCAGTATTTT	CASSFRGQSTDTQYF
many	-	TRBV14	TRBJ2-1	TGTGCCAGCAGCCAAGGGTTTATCTATCTCGACGATGAGCAGTTCTTC	CASSQGFIYLDDEQFF
many	-	TRBV3-1	TRBJ2-3	TGTGCCAGCAGCCGCCCGGGGGGCACAGATACGCAGTATTTT	CASSRPGGTDTQYF
many	-	TRBV11-3	TRBJ2-7	TGTGCCAGCAGCGACGGGGGCAGCCTCTACGAGCAGTACTTC	CASSDGGSLYEQYF
many	TRBD2	TRBV10-3	TRBJ2-3	TGTGCCATCAGTACCAGCGGGGGGGGAGGCACAGATACGCAGTATTTT	CAISTSGGGGTDTQYF
few	-	TRBV5-6	TRBJ1-5	TGTGCCAGCAGCTGGTTTGCTTTTAGCAATCAGCCCCAGCATTTT	CASSWFAFSNQPQHF
-	TRBD2	TRBV15	TRBJ2-1	TGTGCCACCAGCAGCGGACCGCCGGGAGGGCCGGGGGATGAGCAGTTCTTC	CATSSGPPGGPGDEQFF
-	TRBD1	TRBV14	TRBJ2-4	TGTGCCAGCAGCCTCACAGGGGGCCTGCTTGCCAAAAACATTCAGTACTTC	CASSLTGGLLAKNIQYF
many	-	TRBV6-2/TRBV6-3	TRBJ2-1	TGTGCCAGCAGTTATCGACATATTAGTGAGCAGTTCTTC	CASSYRHISEQFF
few	-	TRBV5-5	TRBJ2-5	TGTGCCAGCAGGTCTGGAGTGTACCAAGAGACCCAGTACTTC	CASRSGVYQETQYF
-	TRBD2	TRBV2	TRBJ2-3	TGTGCCAGCAGTGAAGGCGGGGGAATAAATACGCAGTATTTT	CASSEGGGINTQYF
many	-	TRBV18	TRBJ2-1	TGTGCCAGCTCACCATCGAGCAGTGAGCAGTTCTTC	CASSPSSSEQFF
many	TRBD1	TRBV29-1	TRBJ2-7	TGCAGCGTTGGGGGGACAGGGACCTACGAGCAGTACTTC	CSVGGTGTYEQYF
many	-	TRBV19	TRBJ2-4	TGTGCCAGTAGTCCCCTCACGAGGGTTGGGAACATTCAGTACTTC	CASSPLTRVGNIQYF
few	TRBD1	TRBV18	TRBJ2-7	TGTGCCAGCTCACCGGTTGACAGGGGGGTCGAGCAGTACTTC	CASSPVDRGVEQYF
many	-	TRBV3-1	TRBJ1-4	TGTGCCAGCAGCCAAGAATTCAGGATACGTACTAATGAAAAACTGTTTTTT	CASSQEFRIRTNEKLFF
many	TRBD1	TRBV29-1	TRBJ2-7	TGCAGCGCCAAGACAGGGCACGGCTACGAGCAGTACTTC	CSAKTGHGYEQYF
many	-	TRBV3-1	TRBJ2-7	TGTGCCAGCAGCCAACTTCTCCAGGGCGAGCAGTACTTC	CASSQLLQGEQYF
many	TRBD1	TRBV27	TRBJ2-7	TGTGCCAGCAGTTTTCTAACTGGACAGGGGGTCGAGCAGTACTTC	CASSFLTGQGVEQYF
many	TRBD2	TRBV6-2/TRBV6-3	TRBJ2-3	TGTGCCAGCAGTCCCTCTAGCGGGAGGGCTACAGATACGCAGTATTTT	CASSPSSGRATDTQYF
few	TRBD2	TRBV19	TRBJ2-1	TGTGCCAGTAGTATAGGGACCCTAGCGGGAGCTCTTTCTGAGCAGTTCTTC	CASSIGTLAGALSEQFF
many	-	TRBV5-6	TRBJ1-1	TGTGCCAGCAGCTACTTTTCAGGGGCTATGGACACTGAAGCTTTCTTT	CASSYFSGAMDTEAFF
few	-	TRBV14	TRBJ2-5	TGTGCCAGCAGCCCCCACGGCAGGCCCGAAGAGACCCAGTACTTC	CASSPHGRPEETQYF
many	TRBD2	TRBV6-5	TRBJ2-5	TGTGCCAGCAGTTCCCGACTAGCGGGAGCAGTGGAGACCCAGTACTTC	CASSSRLAGAVETQYF
many	TRBD2	TRBV20-1	TRBJ2-1	TGCAGTGCTAAGGGACTAGCGGGAGGGGGGCAGTTCTTC	CSAKGLAGGGQFF
many	TRBD2	TRBV11-3	TRBJ2-5	TGTGCCAGCAGCCGTAGCGGGGGGGAAGAGACCCAGTACTTC	CASSRSGGEETQYF
-	-	TRBV29-1	TRBJ2-7	TGCAGCGTTGCTACCGGTTCCTACGAGCAGTACTTC	CSVATGSYEQYF
few	TRBD1	TRBV5-1	TRBJ1-6	TGCGCCAGCAGTTACAGGGGACAGGATTCACCCCTCCACTTT	CASSYRGQDSPLHF
-	TRBD1	TRBV29-1	TRBJ2-7	TGCAGCGTTGAAGAGGGTCAGGGGGTAAGCGAGCAGTACTTC	CSVEEGQGVSEQYF
many	TRBD1	TRBV2	TRBJ2-3	TGTGCCAACAAACAGGGGGCGAACACAGATACGCAGTATTTT	CANKQGANTDTQYF
many	-	TRBV4-1	TRBJ2-2	TGCGCCAGCAGCCAATTAGGCACCGGGGAGCTGTTTTTT	CASSQLGTGELFF
-	TRBD2	TRBV19	TRBJ2-1	TGTGCCAGTAGTATGGGGACTAGCGGGAGTGAGGAGCAGTTCTTC	CASSMGTSGSEEQFF
many	-	TRBV6-1	TRBJ1-1	TGTGCCAGCAGTGACGGGCCAGGACGACTAGGGGACACTGAAGCTTTCTTT	CASSDGPGRLGDTEAFF
many	-	TRBV5-1	TRBJ1-6	TGCGCCAGCAGCCTGGGACAAGATACTTCACCCCTCCACTTT	CASSLGQDTSPLHF
many	-	TRBV6-1	TRBJ1-2	TGTGCCAGCACCATGGGGCGCAGTTTAGATAACTATGGCTACACCTTC	CASTMGRSLDNYGYTF
-	TRBD1	TRBV29-1	TRBJ2-7	TGCAGCGCGAGGGACAGGGGGCCCTACGAGCAGTACTTC	CSARDRGPYEQYF
many	TRBD1	TRBV7-9	TRBJ2-1	TGTGCCAGCAGCATGACAGGGGTCGCGTACAATGAGCAGTTCTTC	CASSMTGVAYNEQFF
-	TRBD2	TRBV24-1	TRBJ2-1	TGTGCCACCGGGCCTGGGACTAGCGGGACTTGGAGCGTGAACAATGAGCAGTTCTTC	CATGPGTSGTWSVNNEQFF
few	TRBD2	TRBV7-9	TRBJ2-1	TGTGCCAGCAGCTTGGGGATCGGGACTAGCAGATACAATGAGCAGTTCTTC	CASSLGIGTSRYNEQFF
many	TRBD1	TRBV20-1	TRBJ2-3	TGCAGTGCTAGAGTCTGGGACAGGTTCACAGATACGCAGTATTTT	CSARVWDRFTDTQYF
few	-	TRBV7-2	TRBJ2-5	TGTGCCAGCAGCTTAGCATCAGGGGCAGAGACCCAGTACTTC	CASSLASGAETQYF
many	-	TRBV19	TRBJ2-7	TGTGCCAGTAGTATCACCAGGAGCTCCTACGAGCAGTACTTC	CASSITRSSYEQYF
many	-	TRBV3-1	TRBJ2-5	TGTGCCAGCAGCCGGTTACAGGGACAAGAGACCCAGTACTTC	CASSRLQGQETQYF
many	-	TRBV19	TRBJ2-6	TGTGCCAGTAGTATTCAGGCTGACTCTGGGGCCAACGTCCTGACTTTC	CASSIQADSGANVLTF
many	-	TRBV10-3	TRBJ2-3	TGTGCCATCAGTGGCGTCGGGGGGCCCACAGATACGCAGTATTTT	CAISGVGGPTDTQYF
many	-	TRBV12-3/TRBV12-4	TRBJ2-7	TGTGCCAGCAGTTATTGGGGGGCCGAGCAGTACTTC	CASSYWGAEQYF
many	-	TRBV6-6	TRBJ1-4	TGTGCCAGCAGTTTACCCCGAGGGTCTGGGGATGAAAAACTGTTTTTT	CASSLPRGSGDEKLFF
many	-	TRBV6-2/TRBV6-3	TRBJ2-4	TGTGCCAGCAGTCCGTTGGTACTAGCCAAAAACATTCAGTACTTC	CASSPLVLAKNIQYF
many	TRBD1	TRBV3-1	TRBJ1-5	TGTGCCAGCAGCCAGGACAGGGATCAGCCCCAGCATTTT	CASSQDRDQPQHF
-	TRBD2	TRBV6-5	TRBJ2-3	TGTGCCAGCAGCCAGAGCGGGACTAGCACAGATACGCAGTATTTT	CASSQSGTSTDTQYF
many	TRBD2	TRBV11-3	TRBJ2-1	TGTGCCAGCAGCCAGGCCCTAGCGGGAGTTAATGAGCAGTTCTTC	CASSQALAGVNEQFF
-	TRBD2	TRBV2	TRBJ2-1	TGTGCCAGCAGTTTTCAAGCGGGGTATAGTTACAATGAGCAGTTCTTC	CASSFQAGYSYNEQFF
many	TRBD1	TRBV7-2	TRBJ1-1	TGTGCCAGCAGCGCACAGGGGGGTATCACTGAAGCTTTCTTT	CASSAQGGITEAFF
-	-	TRBV20-1	TRBJ2-3	TGCAGTGCTAGTCCGCCAGGGCAAGATACGCAGTATTTT	CSASPPGQDTQYF
many	-	TRBV10-3	TRBJ1-2	TGTGCCATCAGGCGACAGGATGAAGGCTACACCTTC	CAIRRQDEGYTF